The clone carrying this T cell receptor beta chain was picked up a small number of times. The sample comes from a study of T cells in Graves' hyperthyroidism and ophthalmopathy. TCR beta CDR3 sequences were amplified from RNA transcripts. First-round RT-PCR of the TCR CDR3 relied on the HTBI primer set. TCRdb re-analysed the multiplex PCR reads in MiXCR, keeping a single row per CDR3 protein. The repertoire holds roughly 740,000 distinct CDR3 sequences, with 15% to 20% as singletons. Clinicians diagnosed patients from clinical symptoms, serum thyroxine and TRAb, thyroid ultrasound and orbital computed tomography. Trimming took off 5 bases at V and 0 bases at J, with 14 bases between the two ends. Germline V lookup: CDR1 KGHSH, CDR2 LQKENI. The CDR3 has 15 residues.

The receptor was derived from a young man with Graves' hyperthyroidism. Sequencing was performed on blood. The rearrangement joins TRBV18 to TRBJ2-7; D is perhaps TRBD1 (5 bases). The CDR3, as DNA: TGTGCCAGCTCATCCGACAGCTTTAGCTCCTACGAGCAGTACTTC. Translated: CASSSDSFSSYEQYF.